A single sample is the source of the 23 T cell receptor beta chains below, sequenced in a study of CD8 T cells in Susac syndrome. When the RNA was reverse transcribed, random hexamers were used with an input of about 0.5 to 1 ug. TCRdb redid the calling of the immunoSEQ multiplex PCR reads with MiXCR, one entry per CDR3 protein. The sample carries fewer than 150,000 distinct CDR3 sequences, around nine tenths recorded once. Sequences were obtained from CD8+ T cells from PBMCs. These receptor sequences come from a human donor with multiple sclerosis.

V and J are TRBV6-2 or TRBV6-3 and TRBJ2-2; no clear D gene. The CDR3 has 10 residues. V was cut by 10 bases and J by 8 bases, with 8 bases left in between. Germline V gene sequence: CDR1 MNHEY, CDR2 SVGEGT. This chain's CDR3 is CATSRGELFF. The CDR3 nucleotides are TGTGCCACCTCCAGGGGGGAGCTGTTTTTT.

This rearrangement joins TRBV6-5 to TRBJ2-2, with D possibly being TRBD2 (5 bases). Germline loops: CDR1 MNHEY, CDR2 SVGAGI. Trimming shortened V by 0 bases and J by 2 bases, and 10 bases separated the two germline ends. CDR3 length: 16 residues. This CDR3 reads CASSYSMGVNTGELFF. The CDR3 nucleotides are TGTGCCAGCAGTTACTCAATGGGAGTAAACACCGGGGAGCTGTTTTTT.

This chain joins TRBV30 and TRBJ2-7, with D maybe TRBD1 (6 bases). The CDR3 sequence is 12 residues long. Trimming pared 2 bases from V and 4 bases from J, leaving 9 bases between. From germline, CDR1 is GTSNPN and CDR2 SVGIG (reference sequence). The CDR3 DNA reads TGTGCCTGGAGTCCCGGACAGTACGAGCAGTACTTC. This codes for CAWSPGQYEQYF. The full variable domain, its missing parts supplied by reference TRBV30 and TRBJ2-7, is SQTIHQWPATLVQPVGSPLSLECTVEGTSNPNLYWYRQAAGRGLQLLFYSVGIGQISSEVPQNLSASRPQDRQFILSSKKLLLSDSGFYLCAWSPGQYEQYFGPGTRLTVT.

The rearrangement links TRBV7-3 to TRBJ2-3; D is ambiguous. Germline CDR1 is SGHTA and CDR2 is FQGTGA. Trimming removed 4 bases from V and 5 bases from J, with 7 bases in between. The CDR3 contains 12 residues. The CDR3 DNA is TGTGCCAGCAGCTCTAATGGAGATACGCAGTATTTT. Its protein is CASSSNGDTQYF.

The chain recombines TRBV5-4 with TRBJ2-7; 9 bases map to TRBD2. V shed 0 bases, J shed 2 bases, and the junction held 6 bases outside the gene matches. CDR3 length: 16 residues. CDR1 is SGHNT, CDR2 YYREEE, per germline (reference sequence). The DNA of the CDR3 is TGTGCCAGCAGCTTGGCCGACGGCGGGAGGGCCTACGAGCAGTACTTC. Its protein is CASSLADGGRAYEQYF.

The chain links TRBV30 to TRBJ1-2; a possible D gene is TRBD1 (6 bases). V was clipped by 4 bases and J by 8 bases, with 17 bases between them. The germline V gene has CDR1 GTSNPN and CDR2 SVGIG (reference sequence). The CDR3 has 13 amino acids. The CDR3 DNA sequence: TGTGCCTGGACCGAGTCAGCAGGGGACGGCTACACCTTC. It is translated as CAWTESAGDGYTF.

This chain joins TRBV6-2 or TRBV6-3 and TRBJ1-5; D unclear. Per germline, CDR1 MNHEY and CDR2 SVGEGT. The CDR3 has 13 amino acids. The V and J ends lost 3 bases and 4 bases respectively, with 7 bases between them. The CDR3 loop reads CASSYGPNQPQHF. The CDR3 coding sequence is TGTGCCAGCAGTTATGGCCCGAATCAGCCCCAGCATTTT.

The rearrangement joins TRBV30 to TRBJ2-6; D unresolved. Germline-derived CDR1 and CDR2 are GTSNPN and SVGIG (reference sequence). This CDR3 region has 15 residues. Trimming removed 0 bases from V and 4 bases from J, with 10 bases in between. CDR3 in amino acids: CAWSVVGLGANVLTF. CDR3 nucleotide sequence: TGTGCCTGGAGTGTAGTTGGTTTAGGGGCCAACGTCCTGACTTTC.

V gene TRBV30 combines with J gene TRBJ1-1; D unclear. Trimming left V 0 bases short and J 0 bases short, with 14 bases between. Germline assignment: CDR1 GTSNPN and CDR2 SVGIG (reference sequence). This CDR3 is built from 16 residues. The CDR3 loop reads CAWSVGTATLNTEAFF. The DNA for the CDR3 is TGTGCCTGGAGTGTCGGAACAGCCACTTTGAACACTGAAGCTTTCTTT.

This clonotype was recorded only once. CDR3 sequence: CSALAASSYNEQFF. The CDR3 DNA sequence: TGCAGCGCCCTAGCGGCGAGCTCCTACAATGAGCAGTTCTTC. V is TRBV29-1 and J is TRBJ2-1; 7 bases agree with TRBD2. CDR3 length: 14 residues. Germline-derived CDR1 and CDR2 are SQVTM and ANQGSEA. V trimming: 7 bases; J trimming: 0 bases; junction bases outside the gene matches: 6.

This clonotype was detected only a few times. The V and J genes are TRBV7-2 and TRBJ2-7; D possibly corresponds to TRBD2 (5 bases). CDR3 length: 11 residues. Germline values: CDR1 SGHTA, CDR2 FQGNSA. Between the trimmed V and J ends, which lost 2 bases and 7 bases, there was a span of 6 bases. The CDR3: CASSLRGEQYF. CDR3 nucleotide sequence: TGTGCCAGCAGCTTAAGAGGGGAGCAGTACTTC.

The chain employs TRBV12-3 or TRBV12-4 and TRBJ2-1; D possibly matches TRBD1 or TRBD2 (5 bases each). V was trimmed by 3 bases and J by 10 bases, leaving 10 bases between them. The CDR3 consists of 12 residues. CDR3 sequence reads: CASSLNWDEQFF. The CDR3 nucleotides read TGTGCCAGCAGTTTGAACTGGGACGAGCAGTTCTTC.

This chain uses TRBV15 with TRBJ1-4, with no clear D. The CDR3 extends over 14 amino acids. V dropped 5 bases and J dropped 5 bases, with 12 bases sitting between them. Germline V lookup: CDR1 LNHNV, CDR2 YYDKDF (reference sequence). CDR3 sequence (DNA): TGTGCCACCAGCTTGTATCGGGAGAATGAAAAACTGTTTTTT. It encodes CATSLYRENEKLFF.

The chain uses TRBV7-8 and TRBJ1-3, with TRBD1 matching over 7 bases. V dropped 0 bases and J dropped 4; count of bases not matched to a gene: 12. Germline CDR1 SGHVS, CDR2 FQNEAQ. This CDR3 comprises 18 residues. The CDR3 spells CASSLALTLTGIGNTIYF. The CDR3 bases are TGTGCCAGCAGCTTAGCCCTCACCCTGACAGGGATCGGAAACACCATATATTTT.

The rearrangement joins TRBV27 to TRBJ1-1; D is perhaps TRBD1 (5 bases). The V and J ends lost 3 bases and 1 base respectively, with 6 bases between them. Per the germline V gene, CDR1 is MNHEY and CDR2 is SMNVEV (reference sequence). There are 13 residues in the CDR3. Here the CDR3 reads CASSLDKNTEAFF. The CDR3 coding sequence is TGTGCCAGCAGTTTGGACAAGAACACTGAAGCTTTCTTT.

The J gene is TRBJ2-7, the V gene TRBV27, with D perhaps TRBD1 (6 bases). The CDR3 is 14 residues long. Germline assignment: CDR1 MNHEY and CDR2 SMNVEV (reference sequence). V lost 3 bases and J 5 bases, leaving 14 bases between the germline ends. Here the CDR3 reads CASSFGGQVHEQYF. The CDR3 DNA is TGTGCCAGCAGTTTTGGGGGACAAGTCCACGAGCAGTACTTC.

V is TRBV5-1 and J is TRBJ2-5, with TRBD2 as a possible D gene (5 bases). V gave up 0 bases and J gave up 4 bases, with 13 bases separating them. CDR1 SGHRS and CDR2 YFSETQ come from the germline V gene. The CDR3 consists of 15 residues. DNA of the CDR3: TGCGCCAGCAGCTTGGACCCCGGGGAAGGAGAGACCCAGTACTTC. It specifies CASSLDPGEGETQYF. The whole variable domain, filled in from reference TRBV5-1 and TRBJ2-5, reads KAGVTQTPRYLIKTRGQQVTLSCSPISGHRSVSWYQQTPGQGLQFLFEYFSETQRNKGNFPGRFSGRQFSNSRSEMNVSTLELGDSALYLCASSLDPGEGETQYFGPGTRLLVL.

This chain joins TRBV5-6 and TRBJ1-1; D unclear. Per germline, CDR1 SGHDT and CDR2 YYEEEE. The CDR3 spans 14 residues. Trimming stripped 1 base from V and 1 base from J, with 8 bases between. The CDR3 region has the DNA TGTGCCAGCAGCTTGATGGGAAGGAACACTGAAGCTTTCTTT. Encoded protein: CASSLMGRNTEAFF.

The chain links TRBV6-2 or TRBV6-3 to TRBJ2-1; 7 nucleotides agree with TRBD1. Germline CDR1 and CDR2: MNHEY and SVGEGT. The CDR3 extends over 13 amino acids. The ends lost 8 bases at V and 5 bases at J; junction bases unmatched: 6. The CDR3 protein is CASGDRDHNEQFF. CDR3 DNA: TGTGCCAGCGGTGACAGGGATCACAATGAGCAGTTCTTC.

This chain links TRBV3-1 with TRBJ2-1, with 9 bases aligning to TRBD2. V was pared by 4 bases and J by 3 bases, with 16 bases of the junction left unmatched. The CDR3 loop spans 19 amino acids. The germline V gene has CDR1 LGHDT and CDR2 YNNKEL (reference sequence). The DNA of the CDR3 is TGTGCCAGCAGCCCAGGGCGCCTAGGCGGGAGGGGCCACTACAATGAGCAGTTCTTC. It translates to CASSPGRLGGRGHYNEQFF.

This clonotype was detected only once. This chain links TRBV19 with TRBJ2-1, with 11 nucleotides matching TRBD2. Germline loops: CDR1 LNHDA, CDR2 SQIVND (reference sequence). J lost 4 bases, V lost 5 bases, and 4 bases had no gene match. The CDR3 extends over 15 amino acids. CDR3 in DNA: TGTGCCAGTAGTGTCGGGACTAGCGGATACAATGAGCAGTTCTTC. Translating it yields CASSVGTSGYNEQFF.

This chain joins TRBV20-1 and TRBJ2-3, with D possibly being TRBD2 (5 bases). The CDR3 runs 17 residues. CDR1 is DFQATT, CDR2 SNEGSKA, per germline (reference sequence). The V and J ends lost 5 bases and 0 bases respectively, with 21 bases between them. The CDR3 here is CSASQIKLRASTDTQYF. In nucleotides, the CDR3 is TGCAGTGCTTCCCAAATTAAGCTGCGGGCTAGCACAGATACGCAGTATTTT.

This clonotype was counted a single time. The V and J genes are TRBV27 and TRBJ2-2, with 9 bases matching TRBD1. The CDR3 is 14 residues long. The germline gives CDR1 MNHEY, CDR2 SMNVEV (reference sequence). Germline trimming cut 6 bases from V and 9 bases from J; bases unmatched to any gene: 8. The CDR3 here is CASRRTGEVRELFF. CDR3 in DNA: TGTGCCAGCAGGCGGACAGGGGAGGTCAGGGAGCTGTTTTTT.